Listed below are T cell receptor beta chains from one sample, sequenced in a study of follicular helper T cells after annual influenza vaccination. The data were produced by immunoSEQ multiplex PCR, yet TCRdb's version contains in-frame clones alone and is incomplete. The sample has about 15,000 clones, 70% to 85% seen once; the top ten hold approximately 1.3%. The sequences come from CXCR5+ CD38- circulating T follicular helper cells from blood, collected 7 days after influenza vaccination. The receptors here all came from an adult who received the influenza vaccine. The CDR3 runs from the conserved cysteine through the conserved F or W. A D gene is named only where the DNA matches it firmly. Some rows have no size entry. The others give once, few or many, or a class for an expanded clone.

CDR3 DNA: TGCGCCAGCAGCCGGGGTGAAAGGGGGGAGACCCAGTACTTC; CDR3 protein: CASSRGERGETQYF; V gene: TRBV5-1; clone size: few; D gene: .; J gene: TRBJ2-5
CDR3 DNA: TGCGCCAGCAGCTGGACGGGGAAAAACACCGGGGAGCTGTTTTTT; CDR3 protein: CASSWTGKNTGELFF; V gene: TRBV5-1; clone size: .; D gene: .; J gene: TRBJ2-2
CDR3 DNA: TGTGCCAGCAGTTCCTCGACAGAGGTCTATGGCTACACCTTC; CDR3 protein: CASSSSTEVYGYTF; V gene: TRBV6-5; clone size: .; D gene: .; J gene: TRBJ1-2
CDR3 DNA: TGTGCCAGCAGCACCCCGGGACACCCCTACAATGAGCAGTTCTTC; CDR3 protein: CASSTPGHPYNEQFF; V gene: TRBV5-5; clone size: .; D gene: .; J gene: TRBJ2-1
CDR3 DNA: TGTGCCATCAGTGAAATGTTGGCAGGGGTTGGAAACACCATATATTTT; CDR3 protein: CAISEMLAGVGNTIYF; V gene: TRBV10-3; clone size: .; D gene: .; J gene: TRBJ1-3
CDR3 DNA: TGTGCCAGCAGTATGCTAGGGGCCTCCTACAATGAGCAGTTCTTC; CDR3 protein: CASSMLGASYNEQFF; V gene: TRBV6-1; clone size: .; D gene: .; J gene: TRBJ2-1
CDR3 DNA: TGTGCCAGCATCCCCCAGGCCCTTAAGTACGGCTACACCTTC; CDR3 protein: CASIPQALKYGYTF; V gene: TRBV7-9; clone size: .; D gene: .; J gene: TRBJ1-2
CDR3 DNA: TGCGCCAGCAGTGGGTCAGGGGGCCCCTACAATGAGCAGTTCTTC; CDR3 protein: CASSGSGGPYNEQFF; V gene: TRBV10-2; clone size: .; D gene: TRBD1; J gene: TRBJ2-1
CDR3 DNA: TGTGCCAGCAGCGTCCCGGGACAGGGTCAAGGGGAAAAACTGTTTTTT; CDR3 protein: CASSVPGQGQGEKLFF; V gene: TRBV28; clone size: .; D gene: TRBD1; J gene: TRBJ1-4
CDR3 DNA: TGTGCCAGCAGCTGGGGCCCAAGGCCGGGGGCCTACGAGCAGTACTTC; CDR3 protein: CASSWGPRPGAYEQYF; V gene: TRBV5-5; clone size: .; D gene: .; J gene: TRBJ2-7
CDR3 DNA: TGCGCCAGCAGCCCTCAGGGGCAATTTATGAACACTGAAGCTTTCTTT; CDR3 protein: CASSPQGQFMNTEAFF; V gene: TRBV5-1; clone size: .; D gene: .; J gene: TRBJ1-1
CDR3 DNA: TGTGCCAGCACGTCAGCGGGGGCCTGGACAGATACGCAGTATTTT; CDR3 protein: CASTSAGAWTDTQYF; V gene: TRBV2; clone size: .; D gene: TRBD2; J gene: TRBJ2-3
CDR3 DNA: TGTGCCAGCAGTTTCCGGGACAGACCGTACGAGCAGTACTTC; CDR3 protein: CASSFRDRPYEQYF; V gene: TRBV27; clone size: .; D gene: TRBD1; J gene: TRBJ2-7
CDR3 DNA: TGCAGCGTTGATGATGTGGGGGCACGTGGCTACACCTTC; CDR3 protein: CSVDDVGARGYTF; V gene: TRBV29-1; clone size: .; D gene: .; J gene: TRBJ1-2
CDR3 DNA: TGTGCCAGCGACAAACAGGGTAGAGGCGAGCAGTACTTC; CDR3 protein: CASDKQGRGEQYF; V gene: TRBV6-6; clone size: .; D gene: .; J gene: TRBJ2-7
CDR3 DNA: TGTGCCAGCAGTTACTCGGACAGGGAGGGGGCCCAGCATTTT; CDR3 protein: CASSYSDREGAQHF; V gene: TRBV6-5; clone size: .; D gene: TRBD1; J gene: TRBJ1-5
CDR3 DNA: TGCGCCAGCAGCTTGGGGAGCTCTGGGGCCAACGTCCTGACTTTC; CDR3 protein: CASSLGSSGANVLTF; V gene: TRBV5-1; clone size: .; D gene: .; J gene: TRBJ2-6
CDR3 DNA: TGTGCCAGCAGCTTGAGGCTAGGTTTGGGAGCCTACGAGCAGTACTTC; CDR3 protein: CASSLRLGLGAYEQYF; V gene: TRBV5-5; clone size: .; D gene: .; J gene: TRBJ2-7